The present T cell receptor beta chain was sequenced within a study of blood T cell repertoires in COVID-19. Study background: Sites in the United States, Italy and Spain provided acute and convalescent COVID-19 samples. T cells, B-cell-depleted T cells, or PBMCs provided the cDNA or gDNA that served as material.

The ends were cut back, 6 bases at V and 11 bases at J, with 16 bases in the middle. This CDR3 has 12 amino acids. In germline, CDR1 is KGHSH, CDR2 LQKENI. Study processing details: Estimation of nucleated cell counts was performed using reference gene primer amplification. This table comes from immunoSEQ multiplex PCR, and its TCRdb copy is limited to in-frame clones, with some not included. V, J and clone size are those of that table, while D and trimming were read from the DNA. Of under 200,000 clones in the sample, more than 60% were seen once. This sequence joins TRBV18 and TRBJ1-1; D not certain. Sequenced: peripheral blood. This clonotype originated in a man between 65 and 80 years old with acute or convalescent COVID-19. The CDR3 coding sequence is TGTGCCAGCTCCCGTTTTAGCGGTGAGGCTTTCTTT. This sequence encodes CASSRFSGEAFF.